This T cell receptor beta chain was obtained from a study of early T cells in non-severe SARS-CoV-2 infection. Individual cDNA molecules carried attached unique molecular identifiers. Each CDR3 protein is one row after TCRdb ran MiXCR on the 5' RACE reads. The sample lists about 48,000 distinct CDR3 sequences; roughly 9.8% were seen once. The CDR3 is made up of 11 amino acids. From germline, CDR1 is SQVTM and CDR2 ANQGSEA. Deletions cut 7 bases from V and 2 bases from J, with 8 bases between. A remark on this clonotype: Antigen specificity is unknown.

General study findings and limits: The VDJdb matching leaned toward anti-spike CD8 responses and overlooked private and CD4 specificities.

The chain combines TRBV29-1 with TRBJ2-5; D call uncertain. Source material: whole blood. The source of this sequence is an adult who was a healthcare worker with PCR-confirmed SARS-CoV-2 infection or an uninfected control (not recorded which). The DNA of the CDR3 is TGCAGCGGAGGTGTACAAGAGACCCAGTACTTC. It specifies CSGGVQETQYF.